Listed below are T cell receptor beta chains from one sample, sequenced in a study of blood T cell repertoires in COVID-19. Sequencing used immunoSEQ multiplex PCR; TCRdb keeps in-frame clones, though not all of them. The sample holds under 200,000 clones, approximately 89% seen once. Material: peripheral blood. The receptors were gathered from a man in his forties with active or convalescent COVID-19. Each CDR3 is given with its conserved first and last residue. The D gene is left open where the match is weak. For some rows the clone size is stated as once, few or many, or as a class when expanded; others skip it.

D gene | clone size | J gene | V gene | CDR3 DNA | CDR3 protein
TRBD1 | few | TRBJ2-2 | TRBV5-1 | TGCGCCAGCAGCTCGCCGGGACAGGGCATCCCCGGGGAGCTGTTTTTT | CASSSPGQGIPGELFF
TRBD2 | - | TRBJ2-7 | TRBV5-5 | TGTGCCAGCAGCTCGGGACTAACCTACGAGCAGTACTTC | CASSSGLTYEQYF
- | - | TRBJ2-1 | TRBV3-1/TRBV3-2 | TGTGCCAGCAGCTGGGGTAGCGGACACAATGAGCAGTTCTTC | CASSWGSGHNEQFF
TRBD1 | - | TRBJ1-1 | TRBV5-1 | TGCGCCAGCAGCAAACCGGGACAGATGAACACTGAAGCTTTCTTT | CASSKPGQMNTEAFF
- | once | TRBJ2-7 | TRBV4-3 | TGCGCCAGCAGCCAAGAAGGGAGGTACTCCTACGAGCAGTACTTC | CASSQEGRYSYEQYF
TRBD2 | - | TRBJ2-5 | TRBV11-3 | TGTGCCAGCAGCTTACGAACTAGCGGGGAACAAGAGACCCAGTACTTC | CASSLRTSGEQETQYF
TRBD1 | - | TRBJ2-1 | TRBV4-1 | TGCGCCAGCAGCCAAGATCTTCAAGGGGGCCAACCTTCCTACAATGAGCAGTTCTTC | CASSQDLQGGQPSYNEQFF
- | - | TRBJ2-2 | TRBV29-1 | TGCAGCGTAGAACAGTCGAACACCGGGGAGCTGTTTTTT | CSVEQSNTGELFF
TRBD1 | - | TRBJ2-7 | TRBV7-9 | TGTGCCAGCACAGAGGGACAGGGGGCCTACGAGCAGTACTTC | CASTEGQGAYEQYF
- | - | TRBJ2-7 | TRBV5-5 | TGTGCCAGCAGCCTACAGTGGGGCACAGGGACCTCCTTTCCCTACGAGCAGTACTTC | CASSLQWGTGTSFPYEQYF
- | - | TRBJ1-3 | TRBV6-5 | TGTGCCAGCAGAACATCCGCGGGCACCATATATTTT | CASRTSAGTIYF
- | - | TRBJ1-5 | TRBV4-2 | TGTGCCAGCAGCCAAGATCCCAGGGTTCCGAATCAGCCCCAGCATTTT | CASSQDPRVPNQPQHF
- | - | TRBJ2-3 | TRBV19 | TGTGCCAGTAGTAGAACTATCCTCGATGCGCAGTATTTT | CASSRTILDAQYF
- | - | TRBJ2-7 | TRBV7-8 | TGTGCCAGCAGCTTAGCAGGAGGGCACGCCTACGAGCAGTACTTC | CASSLAGGHAYEQYF
TRBD1 | - | TRBJ2-7 | TRBV30 | TGTGCCTGGAGTGTATGGGGATTCGGACAGGGTTCCTACGAGCAGTACTTC | CAWSVWGFGQGSYEQYF
TRBD1 | - | TRBJ2-6 | TRBV7-3 | TGTGCCAGCAGCTTATGGGCAGGGGGCCATCCTGGGGCCAACGTCCTGACTTTC | CASSLWAGGHPGANVLTF
TRBD1 | - | TRBJ2-6 | TRBV6-5 | TGTGCCAGCAGACAACGGACAGGAAACAACGTCCTGACTTTC | CASRQRTGNNVLTF
TRBD1 | once | TRBJ1-5 | TRBV30 | TGTGCCTGGTCGACAGGGAGAGATCAGCCCCAGCATTTT | CAWSTGRDQPQHF
- | - | TRBJ1-2 | TRBV2 | TGTGCCAGCAGTGAACAAGGGGGTTATGGCTACACCTTC | CASSEQGGYGYTF
- | - | TRBJ1-4 | TRBV10-1 | TGCGCCAGCAGTGAGGACCACCGAAACAGCGAAAAACTGTTTTTT | CASSEDHRNSEKLFF
TRBD2 | - | TRBJ2-1 | TRBV5-1 | TGCGCCAGCAGCTCGACTAGCCGCAATGAGCAGTTCTTC | CASSSTSRNEQFF
- | - | TRBJ1-4 | TRBV27 | TGTGCCAGCAGTTTTTCAGGGTATGAAAAACTGTTTTTT | CASSFSGYEKLFF
- | - | TRBJ1-5 | TRBV4-3 | TGCGCCAGCAGCCAAGATCTACTCAATCAGCCCCAGCATTTT | CASSQDLLNQPQHF
- | - | TRBJ2-5 | TRBV5-5 | TGTGCCAGCAGCTTGGCGGAGGGGTTCGTCCGAGAGACCCAGTACTTC | CASSLAEGFVRETQYF
- | once | TRBJ1-1 | TRBV18 | TGTGCCAGCTCACCTAAGGGTGTAGTGAAGGGGATGATTAACACTGAAGCTTTCTTT | CASSPKGVVKGMINTEAFF
TRBD2 | - | TRBJ2-3 | TRBV19 | TGTGCCAGTAGTCCAAGGGGAGGACTAGCGGGGCTCACAGATACGCAGTATTTT | CASSPRGGLAGLTDTQYF
TRBD2 | - | TRBJ2-7 | TRBV7-8 | TGTGCCAGCAGCTTCAGCGGGGGGGCCTCCTACGAGCAGTACTTC | CASSFSGGASYEQYF
- | - | TRBJ1-5 | TRBV30 | TGTGCCTGGAGTGTACCCGCCAGTAGCAATCAGCCCCAGCATTTT | CAWSVPASSNQPQHF
- | few | TRBJ2-7 | TRBV21-1 | TGTGCCAGCAGCAAAGAACTCGGGACTAGGGACTACGAGCAGTACTTC | CASSKELGTRDYEQYF
TRBD1 | few | TRBJ2-1 | TRBV10-1 | TGCGCCAGCAGCCCAGGGGGCAGGGGCAATGAGCAGTTCTTC | CASSPGGRGNEQFF
TRBD2 | once | TRBJ2-7 | TRBV27 | TGTGCCAGCAGTTTAGACGGACTAGCGGGGGGTTACGAGCAGTACTTC | CASSLDGLAGGYEQYF
- | - | TRBJ1-2 | TRBV10-2 | TGCGCCAGCAGTGTTAACGGGCAGGGTGGCCTCTATGGCTACACCTTC | CASSVNGQGGLYGYTF
TRBD2 | once | TRBJ2-5 | TRBV19 | TGTGCCAGTAGCGCGAGGGTAGCGGGGGGCCAAGAGACCCAGTACTTC | CASSARVAGGQETQYF
TRBD2 | - | TRBJ2-5 | TRBV20-1 | TGCAGTGCTAGTGAGCGGGGGAGGATACAAGAGACCCAGTACTTC | CSASERGRIQETQYF
TRBD1 | few | TRBJ1-1 | TRBV19 | TGTGCCAGTAGTGACCGGACAGGGAGGAGAACTGAAGCTTTCTTT | CASSDRTGRRTEAFF
TRBD1 | - | TRBJ1-2 | TRBV7-9 | TGTGCCAGCAGCTCAGCGGGACAGGGTTCTCCCTATGGCTACACCTTC | CASSSAGQGSPYGYTF
- | - | TRBJ1-5 | TRBV3-1/TRBV3-2 | TGTGCCAGCAGCCAAGATCTTAAACAGCCCCAGCATTTT | CASSQDLKQPQHF
- | - | TRBJ1-1 | TRBV5-1 | TGCGCCAGCAGCCGACTCCAGGGAATCAACACTGAAGCTTTCTTT | CASSRLQGINTEAFF